Shown below are 8 T cell receptor beta chains from a single sample sequenced in a study of beta chain features in type 1 diabetes. As every portion of the isolated RNA was reverse transcribed, the sequencing read expressed TCRB transcripts. TCRdb's table, derived via immunoSEQ multiplex PCR, lists solely in-frame clones and lacks some. The sample lists approximately 470,000 clones; 30% were seen once. Sequenced: naive CD4+ T cells from blood. These receptors came from a man aged 18-30 years in good health.

The chain uses TRBV28 and TRBJ2-2; 7 nucleotides line up with TRBD2. The trim removed 5 bases at V and 4 bases at J, leaving 10 bases unmatched. Germline CDR1 is MDHEN and CDR2 is SYDVKM. CDR3 length equals 16 residues. CDR3 region: CASSHPSGDATGELFF. CDR3 nucleotide sequence: TGTGCCAGCAGTCATCCTAGCGGAGACGCCACCGGGGAGCTGTTTTTT.

In this sample, this clone turned up a few times. This chain uses TRBV7-2 with TRBJ2-7; the D gene is possibly TRBD2 (5 bases). Per the germline V gene, CDR1 is SGHTA and CDR2 is FQGNSA. The CDR3 is 14 amino acids. Trimming took 6 bases from V and 2 from J, leaving 14 bases between them. CDR3 region: CASSQGRVAYEQYF. The DNA for the CDR3 is TGTGCCAGCAGTCAAGGGCGGGTCGCCTACGAGCAGTACTTC.

This clone has a handful of counts. This chain links TRBV15 with TRBJ2-7; 7 bases align to TRBD1. The CDR3 runs to 15 residues. Looked up from germline, CDR1 is LNHNV and CDR2 is YYDKDF (reference sequence). The V segment lost 0 bases and the J segment 2 bases; nucleotides outside the gene matches: 4. In DNA form, the CDR3 reads TGTGCCACCAGCAGAGACCCAGGGGGTACCTACGAGCAGTACTTC. It translates to CATSRDPGGTYEQYF.

In this sample, this clone turned up once. The chain links TRBV25-1 to TRBJ1-4; maybe TRBD1 (5 bases). V was cut by 2 bases and J by 8 bases, with 15 bases left in between. Germline-derived CDR1 and CDR2 are MGHDK and SYGVNS. The CDR3 has 15 residues. CDR3 coding DNA: TGTGCCAGCAGTGAAACCGGGACTCTTCGGGAAAAACTGTTTTTT. Its translation is CASSETGTLREKLFF.

Concerning this clone: Other DNA sequences of this sample code for an identical CDR3. The chain links TRBV29-1 to TRBJ2-5, with D perhaps being TRBD1 or TRBD2 (5 bases each). This CDR3 comprises 14 residues. Trimming stripped 0 bases from V and 4 bases from J, with 12 bases between. Germline V gene data show CDR1 as SQVTM and CDR2 as ANQGSEA. Here the CDR3 DNA reads TGCAGCGTTGAAGACACGGGACGTGGAGAGACCCAGTACTTC. Translating it yields CSVEDTGRGETQYF. The complete variable domain, with remaining parts taken from reference TRBV29-1 and TRBJ2-5, reads SAVISQKPSRDICQRGTSLTIQCQVDSQVTMMFWYRQQPGQSLTLIATANQGSEATYESGFVIDKFPISRPNLTFSTLTVSNMSPEDSSIYLCSVEDTGRGETQYFGPGTRLLVL.

This clone turned up a few times. The genes are TRBV30 and TRBJ2-1; 8 nucleotides align to TRBD2. After removal of 5 bases from V and 7 bases from J, the junction contained 13 bases not matched to a gene. This CDR3 spans 15 amino acids. CDR1 and CDR2 (germline): GTSNPN, SVGIG (reference sequence). The DNA for the CDR3 is TGTGCCTGGGGAAGACTAGCGCCGCCGGGGAATGAGCAGTTCTTC. It codes for CAWGRLAPPGNEQFF.

The chain combines TRBV7-2 with TRBJ2-1; possibly TRBD1 for D (6 bases). Germline V CDR1 and CDR2: SGHTA, FQGNSA. The CDR3 loop spans 13 amino acids. V was shortened by 1 base and J by 6 bases, with 7 bases between the two germline ends. CDR3 protein: CASSLVGGNEQFF. CDR3 in DNA: TGTGCCAGCAGCTTAGTAGGGGGCAATGAGCAGTTCTTC.

This chain joins TRBV27 and TRBJ2-3, with 7 bases fitting TRBD2. The germline gives CDR1 MNHEY, CDR2 SMNVEV (reference sequence). This CDR3 spans 16 amino acids. The trim removed 5 bases at V and 5 bases at J, leaving 13 bases unmatched. CDR3 nucleotide sequence: TGTGCCAGCAGTAGCGGTACTGGGAGGGCCAGAGATACGCAGTATTTT. This gives the protein CASSSGTGRARDTQYF.